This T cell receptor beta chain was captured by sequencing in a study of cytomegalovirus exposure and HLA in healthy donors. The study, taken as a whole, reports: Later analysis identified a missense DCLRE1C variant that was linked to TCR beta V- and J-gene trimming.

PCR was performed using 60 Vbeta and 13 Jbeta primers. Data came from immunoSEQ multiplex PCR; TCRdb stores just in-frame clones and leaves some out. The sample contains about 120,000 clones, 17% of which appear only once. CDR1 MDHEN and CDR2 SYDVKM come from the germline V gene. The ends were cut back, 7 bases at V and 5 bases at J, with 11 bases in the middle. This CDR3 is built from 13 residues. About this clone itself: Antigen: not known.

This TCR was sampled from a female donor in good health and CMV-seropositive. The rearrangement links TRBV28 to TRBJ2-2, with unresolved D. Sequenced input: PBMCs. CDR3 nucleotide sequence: TGTGCCAGCATCTACGCTGCGACCGGGGAGCTGTTTTTT. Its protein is CASIYAATGELFF. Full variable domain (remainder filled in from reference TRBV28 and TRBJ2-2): DVKVTQSSRYLVKRTGEKVFLECVQDMDHENMFWYRQDPGLGLRLIYFSYDVKMKEKGDIPEGYSVSREKKERFSLILESASTNQTSMYLCASIYAATGELFFGEGSRLTVL.